This T cell receptor beta chain was documented in a study of blood T cell repertoires in COVID-19. Looking at the study overall: Acute and convalescent COVID-19 specimens originated in the United States, Italy and Spain. T cells, B-cell-depleted T cells, or PBMCs provided the cDNA or gDNA that served as material.

Study processing details: Estimated nucleated cell counts came from reference gene primer amplification. Profiled with immunoSEQ multiplex PCR; TCRdb holds only in-frame clones, not every one. The DNA gave D and trimming, while V, J and clone size come from that table. The sample has 130,000 to 150,000 clones, 84% seen once. With 0 bases removed from V and 1 base from J, the gap between germline ends came to 21 bases. This CDR3 is built from 19 residues. The germline CDR1 and CDR2 sequences are SGHVS and FNYEAQ. The sequence came from a human donor in a cohort sampled during active COVID-19. The specimen sequenced was peripheral blood. The chain employs TRBV7-6 and TRBJ1-2; the D gene is possibly TRBD1 (6 bases). CDR3 in amino acids: CASSLATIYDRRDNYGYTF. The CDR3 DNA is TGTGCCAGCAGCTTAGCAACCATTTACGACAGGAGAGATAACTATGGCTACACCTTC.